The next 30 T cell receptor beta chains were all read from a single sample in a study of cytomegalovirus exposure and HLA in healthy donors. This PCR relied on a set of 60 Vbeta primers and 13 Jbeta primers. Using immunoSEQ multiplex PCR, the repertoire was profiled, and TCRdb retains in-frame clones only, with some absent. The profile shows 110,000 or so clones, 70% to 80% of them singletons. Sequencing was carried out using PBMCs. The receptors originated from a woman aged 40 to 49 in good health and CMV-seropositive.

This clone was recorded only once. V gene TRBV18 combines with J gene TRBJ2-3, with a possible D match to TRBD1 (6 bases). The germline V and J ends were trimmed by 1 base and 6 bases, with 17 bases remaining between them. The CDR3 consists of 16 residues. Germline CDR1 is KGHSH and CDR2 is LQKENI. In nucleotides, the CDR3 is TGTGCCAGCTCACCACGCGACAGGAAGGGCAGGGATACGCAGTATTTT. Its protein product is CASSPRDRKGRDTQYF. The whole variable domain, remainder taken from reference TRBV18 and TRBJ2-3, is NAGVMQNPRHLVRRRGQEARLRCSPMKGHSHVYWYRQLPEEGLKFMVYLQKENIIDESGMPKERFSAEFPKEGPSILRIQQVVRGDSAAYFCASSPRDRKGRDTQYFGPGTRLTVL.

The J gene is TRBJ1-5, the V gene TRBV28, with a possible D match to TRBD1 (6 bases). Trimming cost V 6 bases and J 7 bases, with 10 bases left between them. The length of the CDR3 is 12 residues. Germline assignment: CDR1 MDHEN and CDR2 SYDVKM. The CDR3 DNA reads TGTGCCAGCAGCCTACAGGGCCAGCCCCAGCATTTT. This sequence encodes CASSLQGQPQHF. Based on the CDR3 plus reference TRBV28 and TRBJ1-5, the full variable domain is DVKVTQSSRYLVKRTGEKVFLECVQDMDHENMFWYRQDPGLGLRLIYFSYDVKMKEKGDIPEGYSVSREKKERFSLILESASTNQTSMYLCASSLQGQPQHFGDGTRLSIL.

This chain joins TRBV6-5 and TRBJ2-5; D possibly corresponds to TRBD2 (6 bases). The germline V gene encodes CDR1 MNHEY and CDR2 SVGAGI. Trimming cost V 0 bases and J 6 bases, with 14 bases left between them. The length of the CDR3 is 15 residues. CDR3 nucleotides: TGTGCCAGCAGTTACTCAGGCGCCGGGGGTAAGACCCAGTACTTC. Residues: CASSYSGAGGKTQYF.

J is TRBJ1-1 and V is TRBV19, with D tentatively TRBD1 (6 bases). The CDR3 is 14 residues long. Germline CDR1 is LNHDA and CDR2 is SQIVND (reference sequence). V was shortened by 0 bases and J by 8 bases, with 13 bases between the two germline ends. As DNA, the CDR3 is TGTGCCAGTAGTATAGATGGGGGCCGTAGCGAAGCTTTCTTT. Its translation: CASSIDGGRSEAFF.

The gene calls are TRBV19 and TRBJ1-2, with D possibly matching TRBD1 (6 bases). The CDR3 is 13 residues long. Germline loops: CDR1 LNHDA, CDR2 SQIVND (reference sequence). The V end lost 3 bases, the J end lost 4 bases, and 9 bases lay between the germline ends. CDR3 in amino acids: CASSIETGYGYTF. CDR3 coding DNA: TGTGCCAGTAGTATCGAGACAGGCTATGGCTACACCTTC.

This clone was observed once. The CDR3 here is CASSLGQGGGSQPQHF. For the CDR3, the DNA is TGTGCCAGCAGCTTGGGACAGGGAGGGGGAAGTCAGCCCCAGCATTTT. This chain joins TRBV7-9 and TRBJ1-5, with 9 positions matching TRBD1. The J segment lost 6 bases and the V segment lost 3 bases, leaving 9 bases of the junction unmatched. Germline V gene lookup returns CDR1 SEHNR and CDR2 FQNEAQ (reference sequence). The CDR3 loop spans 16 amino acids. The whole variable domain, filled in from reference TRBV7-9 and TRBJ1-5, reads DTGVSQNPRHKITKRGQNVTFRCDPISEHNRLYWYRQTLGQGPEFLTYFQNEAQLEKSRLLSDRFSAERPKGSFSTLEIQRTEQGDSAMYLCASSLGQGGGSQPQHFGDGTRLSIL.

This clone was counted a few times. The genes are TRBV7-6 and TRBJ1-2; D is possibly TRBD1 (6 bases). The germline gives CDR1 SGHVS, CDR2 FNYEAQ. CDR3 length: 14 residues. V lost 1 base to trimming and J lost 10 bases, with 16 bases between them. The CDR3 nucleotides are TGTGCCAGCAGCTTAGGATGGGGGCAAAGGGACTACACCTTC. It specifies CASSLGWGQRDYTF.

This clone showed up just once. The chain couples TRBV9 to TRBJ2-5; possible D gene TRBD2, 7 bases. Germline assignment: CDR1 SGDLS and CDR2 YYNGEE. Trimming cost V 3 bases and J 5 bases, with 11 bases left between them. CDR3 length: 13 amino acids. The CDR3 DNA reads TGTGCCAGCAGCGCGGGGGGCCTGGAGACCCAGTACTTC. Encoded protein: CASSAGGLETQYF.

This chain joins TRBV4-2 and TRBJ1-2; a weak D match, TRBD1 (5 bases). Germline V gene sequence: CDR1 LGHNA, CDR2 YNFKEQ. The CDR3 is 15 amino acids. The V end was cut by 0 bases, the J end by 8 bases, with 16 bases between. The CDR3 sequence is CASSQEGFGAIGYTF. CDR3 coding DNA: TGTGCCAGCAGCCAAGAGGGGTTTGGGGCGATCGGCTACACCTTC.

In its sample, this clone was seen once. The V gene is TRBV7-8, the J gene TRBJ1-1, with D tentatively TRBD1 (5 bases). The CDR3 has 18 amino acids. Germline CDR1 SGHVS, CDR2 FQNEAQ. The V gene lost 0 bases and the J gene lost 2 bases, with 19 bases spanning the gap. CDR3 DNA sequence: TGTGCCAGCAGCTTAGCCCCGAAGGGAGGGACTATTAACACTGAAGCTTTCTTT. This codes for CASSLAPKGGTINTEAFF.

The CDR3 coding sequence is TGTGCCAGCAGCCAACCCACAGGGGGCCAAGAGACCCAGTACTTC. Amino acid sequence: CASSQPTGGQETQYF. The rearrangement joins TRBV7-8 to TRBJ2-5, with 8 bases matching TRBD1. V was pared by 5 bases and J by 1 base, with 6 bases of the junction left unmatched. The CDR3 covers 15 residues. Germline V CDR1 and CDR2: SGHVS, FQNEAQ.

In this sample, this clone turned up a few times. V gene TRBV4-2 combines with J gene TRBJ1-2; TRBD1 matches at 12 bases. Germline V gene lookup returns CDR1 LGHNA and CDR2 YNFKEQ. The CDR3 loop spans 16 amino acids. V dropped 4 bases and J dropped 4; count of bases not matched to a gene: 7. The CDR3 loop is CASSPEGTGGCYGYTF. CDR3 in DNA: TGTGCCAGCAGCCCCGAAGGGACAGGGGGCTGCTATGGCTACACCTTC.

V usage is TRBV6-4 and J usage is TRBJ1-2, with 7 bases aligning to TRBD1. The V and J ends lost 7 bases and 4 bases, in that order; junction bases with no gene match: 6. Germline lookup yields CDR1 MRHNA and CDR2 SNTAGT. CDR3 length: 13 residues. Written as DNA, the CDR3 is TGTGCCAGCATTGGACAGGCCTCCTATGGCTACACCTTC. Its protein is CASIGQASYGYTF.

This clone appeared a single time. The chain links TRBV7-9 to TRBJ1-5; 7 positions agree with TRBD1. The germline V gene has CDR1 SEHNR and CDR2 FQNEAQ (reference sequence). V gave up 1 base and J gave up 6 bases; unmatched junction bases: 6. The CDR3 is 15 residues long. CDR3 sequence reads: CASSLGDRVGQPQHF. The CDR3 region has the DNA TGTGCCAGCAGCTTAGGTGACAGGGTGGGTCAGCCCCAGCATTTT.

The CDR3: CASSQPRQGSNYGYTF. For the CDR3, the DNA is TGCGCCAGCAGCCAACCGCGACAGGGGTCTAACTATGGCTACACCTTC. The V call is TRBV4-1, the J call TRBJ1-2, with 8 bases that match TRBD1. The CDR3 loop spans 16 amino acids. The V gene end was trimmed by 2 bases and the J gene end by 0 bases; junction bases not matched to a gene: 5. CDR1 and CDR2 (germline): MGHRA, YSYEKL.

This clone was seen a single time. The V gene is TRBV6-1, the J gene TRBJ2-7; 11 positions match TRBD2. This CDR3 is built from 15 residues. The germline CDR1 and CDR2 sequences are MNHNS and SASEGT. Germline trimming cut 6 bases from V and 6 bases from J; bases unmatched to any gene: 10. CDR3 region: CASRELAGVSSEQYF. CDR3 DNA sequence: TGTGCCAGCAGGGAACTAGCGGGAGTAAGTTCCGAGCAGTACTTC.

The V call is TRBV7-9, the J call TRBJ2-7; TRBD2 aligns across 15 bases. The germline V gene encodes CDR1 SEHNR and CDR2 FQNEAQ (reference sequence). This CDR3 contains 18 residues. V was pared by 0 bases and J by 1 base, with 4 bases of the junction left unmatched. The CDR3 region is CASSLAGTSGGLSYEQYF. CDR3 nucleotides: TGTGCCAGCAGCTTAGCGGGGACTAGCGGGGGGTTATCCTACGAGCAGTACTTC.

This clone occurred a few times. Other nucleotide sequences from this sample produce the same CDR3. The chain is built from TRBV5-1 and TRBJ1-2; D may be TRBD1 (5 bases). The germline V gene has CDR1 SGHRS and CDR2 YFSETQ. V lost 0 bases to trimming and J lost 3 bases, with 12 bases between them. The CDR3 contains 15 residues. In DNA, the CDR3 is TGCGCCAGCAGCTTGGCAGGAGGAGGGGACTATGGCTACACCTTC. This codes for CASSLAGGGDYGYTF.

In its sample, this clone was seen a few times. DNA of the CDR3: TGTGCCAGCAGCAAGGGACTAGCGGGGGTAGATGAGCAGTTCTTC. Amino acids: CASSKGLAGVDEQFF. The chain uses TRBV7-3 and TRBJ2-1; TRBD2 matches at 14 bases. The V gene's germline CDR1 is SGHTA and CDR2 FQGTGA. The CDR3 is 15 residues long. Germline trimming cut 5 bases from V and 8 bases from J; bases unmatched to any gene: 5.

This clone was detected once. The J gene is TRBJ1-2, the V gene TRBV27; D remains unclear. V was shortened by 5 bases and J by 5 bases, with 18 bases between the two germline ends. The germline CDR1 and CDR2 sequences are MNHEY and SMNVEV (reference sequence). This CDR3 has 15 residues. CDR3 in DNA: TGTGCCAGCAGTCCCTCACTCGGGGTAGGATATGGCTACACCTTC. This sequence encodes CASSPSLGVGYGYTF.

This chain links TRBV5-1 with TRBJ1-2; 9 nucleotides line up with TRBD1. CDR1 is SGHRS, CDR2 YFSETQ, per germline. The junction had 12 bases not matched to a gene; V was cut back by 1 base and J by 5 bases. The CDR3 runs to 17 residues. This chain's CDR3 is CASSLTSDRGVRYGYTF. The CDR3 DNA follows: TGCGCCAGCAGCTTGACCTCAGACAGGGGGGTTCGGTATGGCTACACCTTC.

The CDR3: CASSKLAGGYNEQFF. Written as DNA, the CDR3 is TGTGCCAGCAGTAAACTAGCGGGGGGATACAATGAGCAGTTCTTC. The chain links TRBV27 to TRBJ2-1, with 12 bases lining up with TRBD2. With V trimmed by 5 bases and J by 4 bases, 3 bases remained unmatched. CDR3 length equals 15 residues. The germline V gene encodes CDR1 MNHEY and CDR2 SMNVEV (reference sequence).

This clone came up once. The chain recombines TRBV11-2 with TRBJ1-3; D unclear. The CDR3 totals 15 residues. Germline CDR1 SGHAT, CDR2 FQNNGV. The V end was cut by 0 bases, the J end by 0 bases, with 6 bases between. CDR3 region: CASSLEGASGNTIYF. The DNA for the CDR3 is TGTGCCAGCAGCTTAGAAGGAGCCTCTGGAAACACCATATATTTT. Complete variable domain (other parts from reference TRBV11-2 and TRBJ1-3): EAGVAQSPRYKIIEKRQSVAFWCNPISGHATLYWYQQILGQGPKLLIQFQNNGVVDDSQLPKDRFSAERLKGVDSTLKIQPAKLEDSAVYLCASSLEGASGNTIYFGEGSWLTVV.

This chain connects TRBV29-1 to TRBJ2-3; weak D call: TRBD2 (6 bases). Germline-derived CDR1 and CDR2 are SQVTM and ANQGSEA. Trimming stripped 3 bases from V and 1 base from J, with 11 bases between. The CDR3 extends over 14 amino acids. The CDR3 region is CSVEGRGRTDTQYF. In nucleotides, the CDR3 is TGCAGCGTTGAGGGGCGGGGTCGCACAGATACGCAGTATTTT.

The chain has TRBV7-8 and TRBJ1-1, with 8 positions matching TRBD1. J was trimmed by 4 bases and V by 4 bases; bases with no gene match: 5. The CDR3 consists of 14 residues. Germline V CDR1 and CDR2: SGHVS, FQNEAQ. Here the CDR3 reads CASSYAGGGTEAFF. CDR3 DNA sequence: TGTGCCAGCAGCTATGCAGGGGGCGGCACTGAAGCTTTCTTT.

J is TRBJ1-5 and V is TRBV2, with D maybe TRBD1 (6 bases). Germline values: CDR1 SNHLY, CDR2 FYNNEI. This CDR3 is built from 15 residues. The V gene lost 3 bases and the J gene lost 5 bases, with 14 bases spanning the gap. The CDR3 DNA follows: TGTGCCAGCAGTGACGAGGGGGTCGGTTATCAGCCCCAGCATTTT. Its translation: CASSDEGVGYQPQHF. The whole variable domain, filled in from reference TRBV2 and TRBJ1-5, reads EPEVTQTPSHQVTQMGQEVILRCVPISNHLYFYWYRQILGQKVEFLVSFYNNEISEKSEIFDDQFSVERPDGSNFTLKIRSTKLEDSAMYFCASSDEGVGYQPQHFGDGTRLSIL.

CDR3 protein: CASSIMTGNLGETQYF. The CDR3 DNA reads TGTGCCAGCAGCATAATGACAGGAAATCTTGGGGAGACCCAGTACTTC. This chain joins TRBV9 and TRBJ2-5; tentatively, D is TRBD1 (6 bases). Trimming removed 4 bases at V and 5 bases at J, with 21 bases between. From germline, CDR1 is SGDLS and CDR2 YYNGEE. The CDR3 length is 16 residues.

The chain recombines TRBV29-1 with TRBJ2-7; tentatively, D is TRBD1 (5 bases). V dropped 2 bases and J dropped 6 bases, with 11 bases sitting between them. This CDR3 comprises 12 residues. Per germline, CDR1 SQVTM and CDR2 ANQGSEA. This CDR3 is CSVERGSGEQYF. CDR3 nucleotides: TGCAGCGTTGAAAGGGGCTCGGGCGAGCAGTACTTC.

The chain joins TRBV11-3 to TRBJ2-1, with a weak D call TRBD1 (5 bases). V lost 5 bases, J lost 4 bases, and 9 bases lay in between. Per germline, CDR1 SGHNT and CDR2 YENEEA. The CDR3 sequence is 13 residues long. For the CDR3, the DNA is TGTGCCAGCAGCCCAACAGGTTACAATGAGCAGTTCTTC. Protein: CASSPTGYNEQFF. Drawing the rest from reference TRBV11-3 and TRBJ2-1, the complete variable domain is EAGVVQSPRYKIIEKKQPVAFWCNPISGHNTLYWYLQNLGQGPELLIRYENEEAVDDSQLPKDRFSAERLKGVDSTLKIQPAELGDSAVYLCASSPTGYNEQFFGPGTRLTVL.

J is TRBJ2-5 and V is TRBV5-1; 11 positions agree with TRBD1. From germline, CDR1 is SGHRS and CDR2 YFSETQ. J was trimmed by 5 bases and V by 4 bases; bases with no gene match: 10. This CDR3 contains 16 residues. This CDR3 is CASSKSWTGGRETQYF. DNA of the CDR3: TGCGCCAGCAGCAAAAGTTGGACAGGGGGCAGGGAGACCCAGTACTTC.